The 22 T cell receptor beta chains listed next were all sequenced from one sample in a study of blood T cell repertoires in COVID-19. Repertoires were generated with immunoSEQ multiplex PCR, while TCRdb's copy carries only in-frame clones and drops some. The sample contains 65,000 to 85,000 clones, more than 75% of which appear only once. The specimen was peripheral blood. These receptors all stem from a human donor in a cohort sampled during active COVID-19.

The chain uses TRBV2 and TRBJ1-5; a possible D gene is TRBD1 (6 bases). V was pared by 5 bases and J by 0 bases, with 8 bases between. The CDR3 consists of 14 residues. Germline V gene lookup returns CDR1 SNHLY and CDR2 FYNNEI. CDR3 sequence (DNA): TGTGCCAGCAGTACGGACAGTAGCAATCAGCCCCAGCATTTT. This encodes CASSTDSSNQPQHF. The full variable domain, rest sourced from reference TRBV2 and TRBJ1-5, is EPEVTQTPSHQVTQMGQEVILRCVPISNHLYFYWYRQILGQKVEFLVSFYNNEISEKSEIFDDQFSVERPDGSNFTLKIRSTKLEDSAMYFCASSTDSSNQPQHFGDGTRLSIL.

The rearrangement joins TRBV12-3 or TRBV12-4 to TRBJ1-2; D unresolved. The ends were cut back, 10 bases at V and 0 bases at J, with 6 bases in the middle. This CDR3 is 11 amino acids long. The CDR3 is CAINANYGYTF. The DNA for the CDR3 is TGTGCCATTAATGCTAACTATGGCTACACCTTC.

The J gene is TRBJ2-2, the V gene TRBV13; D not resolved. CDR3 length: 12 amino acids. Germline lookup yields CDR1 PRHDT and CDR2 FYEKMQ (reference sequence). V lost 3 bases and J 6 bases, leaving 5 bases between the germline ends. The CDR3 DNA reads TGTGCCAGCAGCTTGTATCCCGGGGAGCTGTTTTTT. Translation: CASSLYPGELFF.

This clone turned up a few times. The rearrangement links TRBV9 to TRBJ1-2, with TRBD1 matching 12 bases. Germline trimming cut 3 bases from V and 6 bases from J; bases unmatched to any gene: 6. The germline V gene has CDR1 SGDLS and CDR2 YYNGEE. The CDR3 loop spans 15 amino acids. The CDR3 loop reads CASSEWDRGRDGYTF. The CDR3 nucleotides are TGTGCCAGCAGCGAGTGGGACAGGGGGCGTGATGGCTACACCTTC.

The rearrangement uses TRBV5-4 and TRBJ1-2, with unresolved D. Germline V CDR1 and CDR2: SGHNT, YYREEE (reference sequence). The CDR3 extends over 17 amino acids. The V end was cut by 3 bases, the J end by 4 bases, with 22 bases between. CDR3 in DNA: TGTGCCAGCAGCTCGGGGTCAGATTCATCCAACTTCTATGGCTACACCTTC. Amino acids: CASSSGSDSSNFYGYTF.

J is TRBJ1-5 and V is TRBV28; no firm D call. The CDR3 runs to 13 residues. V was cut by 2 bases and J by 6 bases, with 8 bases left in between. Germline values: CDR1 MDHEN, CDR2 SYDVKM. CDR3 residues: CASSLEPGQPQHF. The CDR3, as DNA: TGTGCCAGCAGTTTAGAGCCAGGTCAGCCCCAGCATTTT.

A few counts support this clone. The chain recombines TRBV7-6 with TRBJ2-3, with 8 bases identical to TRBD1. The CDR3 runs to 13 residues. CDR1 is SGHVS and CDR2 is FNYEAQ in the germline V gene. Trimming cost V 8 bases and J 1 base; bases outside gene matches: 2. CDR3 coding DNA: TGTGCCAGCGGACAGGGTGGCACAGATACGCAGTATTTT. It is translated as CASGQGGTDTQYF.

This chain links TRBV28 with TRBJ2-3, with 11 bases that match TRBD2. Looked up from germline, CDR1 is MDHEN and CDR2 is SYDVKM. V shed 4 bases, J shed 5 bases, and the junction held 5 bases outside the gene matches. The CDR3 is 15 amino acids. This CDR3 reads CASSYSSGGQDTQYF. The CDR3 region has the DNA TGTGCCAGCAGTTACTCTAGCGGGGGGCAAGATACGCAGTATTTT.

This chain connects TRBV27 to TRBJ2-2; 7 bases map to TRBD2. Germline CDR1 reads MNHEY; CDR2 reads SMNVEV (reference sequence). Losses at the gene ends were 4 bases for V and 1 base for J; bases not matched to a gene: 3. The CDR3 is made up of 15 amino acids. This CDR3 reads CASSWGGGNTGELFF. For the CDR3, the DNA is TGTGCCAGCAGTTGGGGGGGAGGGAACACCGGGGAGCTGTTTTTT.

CDR3 region: CSVRPGGTGVNYGYTF. As DNA, the CDR3 is TGCAGCGTCCGTCCGGGTGGGACAGGCGTTAACTATGGCTACACCTTC. The chain is built from TRBV29-1 and TRBJ1-2, with 8 bases matching TRBD1. The V gene end was trimmed by 6 bases and the J gene end by 1 base; junction bases not matched to a gene: 13. The V gene's germline CDR1 is SQVTM and CDR2 ANQGSEA. The CDR3 has 16 residues. The complete variable domain, with remaining parts taken from reference TRBV29-1 and TRBJ1-2, reads SAVISQKPSRDICQRGTSLTIQCQVDSQVTMMFWYRQQPGQSLTLIATANQGSEATYESGFVIDKFPISRPNLTFSTLTVSNMSPEDSSIYLCSVRPGGTGVNYGYTFGSGTRLTVV.

As to this clone: The same CDR3 also results from other DNA sequences found in this sample. This chain uses TRBV2 with TRBJ1-2, with TRBD1 matching 8 bases. Germline CDR1 is SNHLY and CDR2 is FYNNEI. V dropped 6 bases and J dropped 5; count of bases not matched to a gene: 5. This CDR3 has 13 amino acids. The CDR3 loop is CASSGQGNYGYTF. CDR3 DNA sequence: TGTGCCAGCAGCGGACAGGGAAATTATGGCTACACCTTC.

This chain links TRBV28 with TRBJ1-4, with TRBD1 matching over 8 bases. J lost 5 bases, V lost 5 bases, and 13 bases had no gene match. The CDR3 runs 17 residues. Germline V lookup: CDR1 MDHEN, CDR2 SYDVKM. The CDR3 sequence: CASSLFLSQGENEKLFF. For the CDR3, the DNA is TGTGCCAGCAGTCTATTCCTCTCACAGGGGGAGAATGAAAAACTGTTTTTT. Based on the CDR3 plus reference TRBV28 and TRBJ1-4, the full variable domain is DVKVTQSSRYLVKRTGEKVFLECVQDMDHENMFWYRQDPGLGLRLIYFSYDVKMKEKGDIPEGYSVSREKKERFSLILESASTNQTSMYLCASSLFLSQGENEKLFFGSGTQLSVL.

The chain uses TRBV19 and TRBJ2-7; 10 bases line up with TRBD1. CDR3 length: 15 amino acids. Per the germline V gene, CDR1 is LNHDA and CDR2 is SQIVND (reference sequence). V was pared by 5 bases and J by 2 bases, with 6 bases of the junction left unmatched. The CDR3 is CASSLSGQGAYEQYF. The CDR3 region has the DNA TGTGCCAGTAGTCTCTCTGGACAGGGGGCCTACGAGCAGTACTTC.

V is TRBV10-2 and J is TRBJ2-7; 10 bases match TRBD2. V dropped 2 bases and J dropped 0; count of bases not matched to a gene: 7. This CDR3 comprises 17 residues. The germline CDR1 and CDR2 sequences are WSHSY and SAAADI. The CDR3 sequence: CASSEEVAGGLSYEQYF. The CDR3 region has the DNA TGCGCCAGCAGTGAGGAGGTAGCGGGAGGCCTCTCCTACGAGCAGTACTTC.

The V and J genes are TRBV10-3 and TRBJ2-7; 16 nucleotides line up with TRBD2. This CDR3 contains 17 residues. V shed 0 bases and J 10 bases; nucleotides not matched to a gene: 9. Per germline, CDR1 ENHRY and CDR2 SYGVKD. In nucleotides, the CDR3 is TGTGCCATCAGTGAGTCGGGACTAGCGGGAGGGAGGATATTACAGTACTTC. This translates into CAISESGLAGGRILQYF.

The chain is built from TRBV5-5 and TRBJ2-5; D remains unclear. Germline CDR1 and CDR2: SGHKS and YYEKEE (reference sequence). The V gene lost 0 bases and the J gene lost 3 bases, with 9 bases spanning the gap. The CDR3 runs 14 residues. In DNA form, the CDR3 reads TGTGCCAGCAGCTTGGGTGACAACGAAGAGACCCAGTACTTC. It encodes CASSLGDNEETQYF. The full variable domain, completed using reference TRBV5-5 and TRBJ2-5, is DAGVTQSPTHLIKTRGQQVTLRCSPISGHKSVSWYQQVLGQGPQFIFQYYEKEERGRGNFPDRFSARQFPNYSSELNVNALLLGDSALYLCASSLGDNEETQYFGPGTRLLVL.

The chain links TRBV5-3 to TRBJ2-7; no definite D call. TRBV5-3 is known as an ORF, though its function is uncertain. There are 12 residues in the CDR3. Trimming removed 4 bases from V and 4 bases from J, with 9 bases in between. DNA for the CDR3: TGTGCCAGAAGCGTTACGGTTTACGAGCAGTACTTC. It specifies CARSVTVYEQYF.

The sample holds a few counts of this clone. The V gene is TRBV9, the J gene TRBJ2-1, with 12 bases lining up with TRBD1. Germline-derived CDR1 and CDR2 are SGDLS and YYNGEE. The CDR3 covers 17 residues. The J segment lost 6 bases and the V segment lost 5 bases, leaving 12 bases of the junction unmatched. CDR3 loop: CASSPPPGQGASNEQFF. CDR3 sequence (DNA): TGTGCCAGCAGTCCTCCACCGGGACAGGGGGCGAGCAATGAGCAGTTCTTC.

The chain has TRBV28 and TRBJ2-1, with 8 bases aligning to TRBD2. CDR1 and CDR2 (germline): MDHEN, SYDVKM. This CDR3 is 14 amino acids long. Germline trimming cut 7 bases from V and 0 bases from J; bases unmatched to any gene: 2. The chain's CDR3 is CASKSGSSYNEQFF. The CDR3 DNA is TGTGCCAGCAAAAGCGGGAGCTCCTACAATGAGCAGTTCTTC.

The genes are TRBV2 and TRBJ1-4, with TRBD1 matching 9 bases. Trimming cost V 6 bases and J 6 bases; bases outside gene matches: 8. The germline CDR1 and CDR2 sequences are SNHLY and FYNNEI. The CDR3 consists of 15 residues. CDR3: CASSKEGQGYEKLFF. CDR3 sequence (DNA): TGTGCCAGCAGCAAGGAGGGACAGGGCTATGAAAAACTGTTTTTT.

The genes are TRBV5-6 and TRBJ2-1; 9 bases are shared with TRBD1. V shed 5 bases, J shed 5 bases, and the junction held 8 bases outside the gene matches. From germline, CDR1 is SGHDT and CDR2 YYEEEE. The CDR3 length is 15 residues. The CDR3 nucleotides read TGTGCCAGCAGTTTTCCGGGACAGGGTCACAATGAGCAGTTCTTC. This gives the protein CASSFPGQGHNEQFF.

This clone was counted between two and nine times. The V and J genes are TRBV3-1 (or the pseudogene TRBV3-2) and TRBJ2-2; 8 bases map to TRBD1. This CDR3 is 15 amino acids long. The V gene end was trimmed by 8 bases and the J gene end by 1 base; junction bases not matched to a gene: 6. The germline CDR1 and CDR2 sequences are LGHDT and YNNKEL (reference sequence). The chain's CDR3 is CASYTGTGNTGELFF. Here the CDR3 DNA reads TGTGCCAGCTACACCGGGACAGGGAACACCGGGGAGCTGTTTTTT.